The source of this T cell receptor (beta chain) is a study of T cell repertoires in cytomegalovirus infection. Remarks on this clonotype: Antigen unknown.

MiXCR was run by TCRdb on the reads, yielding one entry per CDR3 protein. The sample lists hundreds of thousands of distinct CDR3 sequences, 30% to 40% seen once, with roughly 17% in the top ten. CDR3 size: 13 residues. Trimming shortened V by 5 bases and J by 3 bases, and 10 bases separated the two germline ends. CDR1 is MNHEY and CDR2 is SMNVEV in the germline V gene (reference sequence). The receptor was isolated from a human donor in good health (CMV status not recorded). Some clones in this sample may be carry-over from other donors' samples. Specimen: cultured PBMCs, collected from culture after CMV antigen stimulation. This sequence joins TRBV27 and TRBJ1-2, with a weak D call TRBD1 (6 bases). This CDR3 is CASSNRVDYGYTF. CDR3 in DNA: TGTGCCAGCAGTAACAGGGTAGACTATGGCTACACCTTC.